This TCR beta chain was recorded in a study of somatic mutations in cytotoxic T cells in rheumatoid arthritis (dated by TCRdb to between 2016 and 2019). A note on the overall study: A FACSAria II or Sony SH800 was used to flow-sort some V beta antibody-stained T-cell populations at nearly 100% purity, and TCRB sequencing was also done on sorted V beta1+ cells. TCRB deep sequencing was performed for 65 rheumatoid arthritis patients and more than 15 healthy controls. Patient and control groups had essentially identical median ages. To characterize clonality, the study used TCRB deep sequencing while asking whether somatic mutations are carried by expanded CD8+ T-cell clones in newly diagnosed, untreated rheumatoid arthritis. What the work shows at the level of the full study, not this receptor alone: The largest CD8+ clone made up more than 20% of CD8+ cells in about an eighth of the 65 patients, and blood and synovial fluid shared several identical CD8+ TCRB sequences. Healthy controls showed no age-related increase in CD8+ clonality, whereas patients did (Spearman r of about 0.5). The finding that TRBV07 was slightly underrepresented in patients was left unadjusted for multiple comparisons. CD8+ T-cell clonality in rheumatoid arthritis patients was not significantly different from that in age-matched healthy controls. The antigen targets of the expanded CD8+ clones were unknown, and absence from virus-specific databases did not rule out viral specificity.

Healthy controls were over 15 blood donors whose buffy coats were used, with a median age of roughly 53 years (range about 21-75) and around 55% female. Flow cytometry confirmed the purity of CD4+ and CD8+ cells that had been isolated by positive magnetic bead selection on an AutoMACS. Ficoll-Paque PLUS density gradient separation was used to isolate peripheral blood mononuclear cells. DNA was extracted from CD4-enriched, CD8-enriched or PBMC samples with Nucleospin Tissue or Tissue XS kits and quantified with a Qubit 2.0 fluorometer. A word on this clone: Its target antigen remains unknown. No much larger clone exists at a distance of one base, and base qualities are not known.

Compared with germline, V lacks 4 bases and J lacks 5 bases; bases without a gene match: 4. The cysteine opens and the phenylalanine closes a CDR3 of 14 amino acids. Solely the CDR3 DNA is kept, with 42 bases framed from the first base. CDR1 and CDR2 are read off the germline V gene (reference sequence) as LNHDA and SQIVND. TCRB CDR3 sequencing used the immunoSEQ assay on genomic DNA. On the study's bioinformatics: Only productive TCRB rearrangements were included in the analyses. Clonality was calculated as a Shannon entropy-based productive clonality index, and a clone was defined by a unique TCRB CDR3 sequence. Repertoire overlap between two samples was calculated from the template counts of each clone relative to total templates per sample. Flow cytometry-measured V-gene usage correlated with V-gene usage from TCRB sequencing, with a Spearman r of around 0.6. TCRdb carries this immuneACCESS record with in-frame sequences only. Its versions omit some clonotypes, under half of them owing to an unresolved V gene in the studies checked, with the rest unexplained. V and J calls and clone size come straight from that table; D and trimming were deduced from the DNA. The sample records about 6,600 clones, 70% of which are singletons. Jointly, the top ten make up about 42% of the sample.

The sample consisted of CD8+ T cells sorted from blood. The sequence came from a man aged 35-49 years in good health. The chain couples TRBV19 to TRBJ2-2; 7 middle bases align to TRBD1. The nucleotides read TGTGCCAGTAGTACGCAGACAGGGACCGGGGAGCTGTTTTTT. Its translation reads: CASSTQTGTGELFF.